Sequencing of this T cell receptor beta chain was carried out in a study of cytomegalovirus exposure and HLA in healthy donors. Study as a whole: The roughly 120 validation repertoires used the same platform as the 650 to 800 first-cohort repertoires, a later analysis reported. Study outcomes and limitations: The study designated fewer than 200 TCR beta chains cytomegalovirus-associated. Testing in vitro showed a few CMV-associated chains specific for CMV antigens.

A remark on this clone: The antigen is not known.

This CDR3 spans 15 amino acids. V gave up 4 bases and J gave up 3 bases, with 13 bases separating them. Germline V gene lookup returns CDR1 MDHEN and CDR2 SYDVKM. Data came from immunoSEQ multiplex PCR; TCRdb stores just in-frame clones and leaves some out. Among over 200,000 clones listed, around 87% were seen once. V gene TRBV28 combines with J gene TRBJ2-1, with D possibly TRBD2 on 6 matching bases. The sample taken for sequencing was PBMCs. The receptor was derived from a woman younger than 30 in good health and CMV-seropositive. In DNA form, the CDR3 reads TGTGCCAGCAGTTCTTCCGGGACTCGCTACAATGAGCAGTTCTTC. Its translation: CASSSSGTRYNEQFF.